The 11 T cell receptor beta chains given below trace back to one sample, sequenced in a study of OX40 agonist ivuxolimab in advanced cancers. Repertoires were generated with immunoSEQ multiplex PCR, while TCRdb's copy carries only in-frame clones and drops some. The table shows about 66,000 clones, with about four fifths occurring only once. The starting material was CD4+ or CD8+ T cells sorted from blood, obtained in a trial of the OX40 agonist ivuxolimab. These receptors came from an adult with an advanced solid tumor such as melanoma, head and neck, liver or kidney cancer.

The chain's CDR3 is CASSPQGYGGEKLFF. The DNA for the CDR3 is TGTGCCAGCAGCCCACAGGGGTATGGAGGGGAAAAACTGTTTTTT. The chain joins TRBV7-9 to TRBJ1-4; the match to TRBD1 covers 7 bases. The CDR3 runs to 15 residues. Losses at the gene ends were 5 bases for V and 8 bases for J; bases not matched to a gene: 11. CDR1 is SEHNR, CDR2 FQNEAQ, per germline (reference sequence).

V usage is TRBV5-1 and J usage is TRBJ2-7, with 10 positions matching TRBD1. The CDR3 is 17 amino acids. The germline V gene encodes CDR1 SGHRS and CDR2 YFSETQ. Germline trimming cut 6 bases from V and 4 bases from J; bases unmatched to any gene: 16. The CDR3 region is CASTDRTGGAGAYEQYF. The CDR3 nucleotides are TGCGCCAGCACGGACCGGACAGGGGGAGCGGGAGCGTACGAGCAGTACTTC.

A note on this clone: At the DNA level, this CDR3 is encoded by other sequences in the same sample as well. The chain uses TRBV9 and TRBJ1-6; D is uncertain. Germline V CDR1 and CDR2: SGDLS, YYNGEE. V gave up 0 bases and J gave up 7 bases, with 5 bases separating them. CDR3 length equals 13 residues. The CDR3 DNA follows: TGTGCCAGCAGCGTAGTCGGCAATTCACCCCTCCACTTT. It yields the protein CASSVVGNSPLHF.

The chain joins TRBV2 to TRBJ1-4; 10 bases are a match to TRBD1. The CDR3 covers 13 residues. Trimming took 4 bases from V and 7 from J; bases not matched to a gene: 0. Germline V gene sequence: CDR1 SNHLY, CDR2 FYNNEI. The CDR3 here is CASSGDRGEKLFF. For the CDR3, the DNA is TGTGCCAGCAGTGGGGACAGGGGTGAAAAACTGTTTTTT.

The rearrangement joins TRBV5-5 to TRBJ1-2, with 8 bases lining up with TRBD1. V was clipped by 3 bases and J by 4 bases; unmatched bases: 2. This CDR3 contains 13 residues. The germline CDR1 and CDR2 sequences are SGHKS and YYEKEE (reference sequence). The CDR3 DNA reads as TGTGCCAGCAGCTACGGACAGGGCTATGGCTACACCTTC. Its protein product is CASSYGQGYGYTF.

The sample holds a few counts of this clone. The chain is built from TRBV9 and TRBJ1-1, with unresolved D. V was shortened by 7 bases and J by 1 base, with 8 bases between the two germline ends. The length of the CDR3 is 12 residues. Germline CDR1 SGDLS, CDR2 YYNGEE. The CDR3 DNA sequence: TGTGCCAGCGGGTCCTGGAACACTGAAGCTTTCTTT. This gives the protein CASGSWNTEAFF. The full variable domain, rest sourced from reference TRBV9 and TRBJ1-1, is DSGVTQTPKHLITATGQRVTLRCSPRSGDLSVYWYQQSLDQGLQFLIQYYNGEERAKGNILERFSAQQFPDLHSELNLSSLELGDSALYFCASGSWNTEAFFGQGTRLTVV.

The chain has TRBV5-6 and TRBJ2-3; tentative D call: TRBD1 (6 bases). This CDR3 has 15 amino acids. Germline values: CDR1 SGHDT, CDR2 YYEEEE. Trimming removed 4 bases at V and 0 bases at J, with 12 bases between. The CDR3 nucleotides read TGTGCCAGCAGCGATCTGGGACACAGCACAGATACGCAGTATTTT. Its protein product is CASSDLGHSTDTQYF.

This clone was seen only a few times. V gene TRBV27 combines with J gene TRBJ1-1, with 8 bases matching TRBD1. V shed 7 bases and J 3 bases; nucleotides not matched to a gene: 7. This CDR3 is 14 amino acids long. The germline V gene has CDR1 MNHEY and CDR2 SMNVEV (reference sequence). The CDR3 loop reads CASMVRGLDTEAFF. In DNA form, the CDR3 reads TGTGCCAGCATGGTCAGGGGGCTGGACACTGAAGCTTTCTTT.

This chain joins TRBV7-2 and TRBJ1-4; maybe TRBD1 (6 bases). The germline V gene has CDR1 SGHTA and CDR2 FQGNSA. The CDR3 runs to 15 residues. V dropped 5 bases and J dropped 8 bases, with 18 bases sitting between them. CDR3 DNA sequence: TGTGCCAGCAGCCTTAAGCGGGGGCCAGAGGAAAAACTGTTTTTT. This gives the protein CASSLKRGPEEKLFF.

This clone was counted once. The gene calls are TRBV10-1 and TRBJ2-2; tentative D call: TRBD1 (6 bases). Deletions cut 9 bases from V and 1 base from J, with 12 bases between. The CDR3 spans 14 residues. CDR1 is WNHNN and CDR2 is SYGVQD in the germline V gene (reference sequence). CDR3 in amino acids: CARSTGKNTGELFF. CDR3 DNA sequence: TGCGCCAGAAGCACAGGGAAGAACACCGGGGAGCTGTTTTTT.

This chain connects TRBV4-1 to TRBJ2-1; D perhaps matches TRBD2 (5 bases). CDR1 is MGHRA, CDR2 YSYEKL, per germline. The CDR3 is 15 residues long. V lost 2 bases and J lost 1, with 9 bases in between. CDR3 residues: CASSQIANSYNEQFF. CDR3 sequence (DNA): TGCGCCAGCAGCCAAATAGCGAATTCCTACAATGAGCAGTTCTTC.